What follows are 12 T cell receptor beta chains derived from one specimen sequenced in a study of OX40 agonist ivuxolimab in advanced cancers. Profiled with immunoSEQ multiplex PCR; TCRdb holds only in-frame clones, not every one. The sample yields around 6,000 clones, under 90% seen once. The source was CD4+ or CD8+ T cells sorted from blood, collected in a trial of the OX40 agonist ivuxolimab. These receptors were collected from an adult with an advanced solid tumor such as melanoma, head and neck, liver or kidney cancer.

In this sample, this clone turned up a few times. The chain combines TRBV16 with TRBJ2-1; 13 bases map to TRBD2. With V trimmed by 5 bases and J by 0 bases, 4 bases remained unmatched. CDR1 is KGHSY and CDR2 is FQNENV in the germline V gene. The CDR3 runs to 17 residues. CDR3: CASSGRTSGGSYNEQFF. The DNA for the CDR3 is TGTGCCAGCAGCGGAAGGACTAGCGGGGGCTCCTACAATGAGCAGTTCTTC.

This chain connects TRBV7-3 to TRBJ2-1, with 13 bases that match TRBD2. Germline CDR1 reads SGHTA; CDR2 reads FQGTGA. The CDR3 spans 17 residues. The V gene end was trimmed by 5 bases and the J gene end by 1 base; junction bases not matched to a gene: 5. The CDR3 loop reads CASSPRLAGGSYNEQFF. The CDR3 bases are TGTGCCAGCAGCCCCCGACTAGCGGGGGGTTCCTACAATGAGCAGTTCTTC.

CDR3 region: CASSLSGTGGSGQYF. In DNA, the CDR3 is TGTGCCAGCAGTTTATCGGGGACAGGGGGCTCGGGGCAGTACTTC. The rearrangement uses TRBV27 and TRBJ2-7, with 12 bases aligning to TRBD1. Germline V lookup: CDR1 MNHEY, CDR2 SMNVEV (reference sequence). The CDR3 runs to 15 residues. V dropped 0 bases and J dropped 9; count of bases not matched to a gene: 6.

The J gene is TRBJ1-1, the V gene TRBV7-8; D gene unclear. Germline V CDR1 and CDR2: SGHVS, FQNEAQ. The V end was cut by 3 bases, the J end by 4 bases, with 9 bases between. The CDR3 sequence is 13 residues long. CDR3 loop: CASSFNKVTEAFF. CDR3 nucleotides: TGTGCCAGCAGCTTTAATAAGGTCACTGAAGCTTTCTTT.

This clone was seen a few times. The V and J genes are TRBV11-2 and TRBJ2-1; D possibly uses TRBD1 or TRBD2 (7 bases each). V was trimmed by 0 bases and J by 0 bases, leaving 15 bases between them. Germline V gene lookup returns CDR1 SGHAT and CDR2 FQNNGV. The CDR3 contains 18 residues. This chain's CDR3 is CASSLDPGGGPSYNEQFF. CDR3 sequence (DNA): TGTGCCAGCAGCTTAGATCCAGGGGGAGGGCCCTCCTACAATGAGCAGTTCTTC.

V gene TRBV18 combines with J gene TRBJ2-3, with 16 bases that match TRBD2. V was pared by 4 bases and J by 6 bases, with 7 bases of the junction left unmatched. CDR3 length: 17 amino acids. CDR1 is KGHSH and CDR2 is LQKENI in the germline V gene. DNA for the CDR3: TGTGCCAGCTCACTCGGGACTAGCGGGAGGGTCGGTGATACGCAGTATTTT. The encoded protein is CASSLGTSGRVGDTQYF. Based on the CDR3 plus reference TRBV18 and TRBJ2-3, the full variable domain is NAGVMQNPRHLVRRRGQEARLRCSPMKGHSHVYWYRQLPEEGLKFMVYLQKENIIDESGMPKERFSAEFPKEGPSILRIQQVVRGDSAAYFCASSLGTSGRVGDTQYFGPGTRLTVL.

This sequence joins TRBV5-5 and TRBJ2-7; D is unclear. Per germline, CDR1 SGHKS and CDR2 YYEKEE (reference sequence). This CDR3 spans 15 amino acids. V was trimmed by 2 bases and J by 0 bases, leaving 12 bases between them. This chain's CDR3 is CASSLETGFSYEQYF. DNA for the CDR3: TGTGCCAGCAGCTTAGAAACGGGCTTCTCCTACGAGCAGTACTTC.

The V call is TRBV7-2, the J call TRBJ2-7; tentatively, D is TRBD2 (5 bases). The CDR3 runs 17 residues. Germline CDR1 is SGHTA and CDR2 is FQGNSA. The germline V and J ends were trimmed by 5 bases and 0 bases, with 20 bases remaining between them. Here the CDR3 DNA reads TGTGCCAGCAGCCGAACTAGTGGCGGCCCGAGCTCCTACGAGCAGTACTTC. Translation: CASSRTSGGPSSYEQYF.

This chain joins TRBV29-1 and TRBJ1-1, with a tentative D call TRBD1 (6 bases). In germline, CDR1 is SQVTM, CDR2 ANQGSEA. The CDR3 totals 13 residues. V was clipped by 6 bases and J by 0 bases, with 11 bases between them. The CDR3: CSVSPGVNTEAFF. In nucleotides, the CDR3 is TGCAGCGTCTCTCCAGGGGTGAACACTGAAGCTTTCTTT.

This chain uses TRBV7-2 with TRBJ1-2; perhaps TRBD1 as D (5 bases). This CDR3 is built from 13 residues. Germline CDR1 is SGHTA and CDR2 is FQGNSA. V lost 0 bases and J lost 7, with 9 bases in between. CDR3 in DNA: TGTGCCAGCAGCTTAGCCGGGACTGGTGGCTACACCTTC. Encoded protein: CASSLAGTGGYTF.

The V call is TRBV18, the J call TRBJ2-3; 9 nucleotides match TRBD1. V dropped 6 bases and J dropped 3; count of bases not matched to a gene: 7. The CDR3 has 15 amino acids. The germline gives CDR1 KGHSH, CDR2 LQKENI. This chain's CDR3 is CASSPLTGGTDTQYF. The CDR3 nucleotides are TGTGCCAGCTCGCCTTTGACAGGGGGTACAGATACGCAGTATTTT.

The chain combines TRBV10-1 with TRBJ2-3; 7 positions agree with TRBD1. This CDR3 contains 16 residues. Germline V gene data show CDR1 as WNHNN and CDR2 as SYGVQD (reference sequence). J gave up 5 bases and V 3 bases, and 11 bases lay outside the gene matches. The CDR3 DNA follows: TGCGCCAGCAGTGAATTGGCAGGGGGTATTGGAGATACGCAGTATTTT. Translating it yields CASSELAGGIGDTQYF.